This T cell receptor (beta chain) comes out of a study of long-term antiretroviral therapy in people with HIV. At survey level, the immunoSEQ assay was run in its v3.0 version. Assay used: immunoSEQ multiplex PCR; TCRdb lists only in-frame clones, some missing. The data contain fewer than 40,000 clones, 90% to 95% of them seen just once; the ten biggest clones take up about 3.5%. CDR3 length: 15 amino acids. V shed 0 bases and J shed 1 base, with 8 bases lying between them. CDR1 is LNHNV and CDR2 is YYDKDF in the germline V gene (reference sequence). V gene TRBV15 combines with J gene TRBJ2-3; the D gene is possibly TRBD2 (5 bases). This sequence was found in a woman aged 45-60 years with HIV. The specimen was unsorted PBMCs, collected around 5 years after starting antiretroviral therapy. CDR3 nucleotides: TGTGCCACCAGCAGAGATGGGCGGGGCACAGATACGCAGTATTTT. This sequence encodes CATSRDGRGTDTQYF. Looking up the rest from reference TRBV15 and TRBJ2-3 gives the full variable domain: DAMVIQNPRYQVTQFGKPVTLSCSQTLNHNVMYWYQQKSSQAPKLLFHYYDKDFNNEADTPDNFQSRRPNTSFCFLDIRSPGLGDTAMYLCATSRDGRGTDTQYFGPGTRLTVL.